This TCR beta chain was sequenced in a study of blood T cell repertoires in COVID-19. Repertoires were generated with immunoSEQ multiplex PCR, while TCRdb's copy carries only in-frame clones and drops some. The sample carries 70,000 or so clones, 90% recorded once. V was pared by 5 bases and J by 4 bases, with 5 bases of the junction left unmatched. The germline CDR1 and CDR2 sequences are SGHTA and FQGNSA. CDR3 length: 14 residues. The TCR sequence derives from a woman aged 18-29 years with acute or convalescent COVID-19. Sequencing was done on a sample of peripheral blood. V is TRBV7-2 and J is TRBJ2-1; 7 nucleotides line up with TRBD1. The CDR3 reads CASSLGTEYNEQFF. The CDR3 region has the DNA TGTGCCAGCAGCCTGGGGACAGAATACAATGAGCAGTTCTTC. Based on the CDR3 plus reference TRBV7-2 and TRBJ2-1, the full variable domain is GAGVSQSPSNKVTEKGKDVELRCDPISGHTALYWYRQSLGQGLEFLIYFQGNSAPDKSGLPSDRFSAERTGGSVSTLTIQRTQQEDSAVYLCASSLGTEYNEQFFGPGTRLTVL.